This T cell receptor beta chain was retrieved from a study of blood T cells in healthy people across ages. General observations from the study: Per million T cells, TCR beta diversity dropped about linearly as age rose. PBMCs left unsorted prevented a conclusive naive versus antigen-experienced comparison.

Primed by a sample-barcoded 5' primer and a J-beta primer mix, a second PCR proceeded for 7 to 11 cycles. A single record per CDR3 protein comes from TCRdb applying MiXCR to the 5' RACE reads. The sample holds about 1.6 million distinct CDR3 sequences, almost 35% seen once. This CDR3 comprises 16 residues. The V gene's germline CDR1 is SGHRS and CDR2 YFSETQ. The V gene end was trimmed by 0 bases and the J gene end by 4 bases; junction bases not matched to a gene: 9. Details on this clonotype: What it recognizes is unknown.

The chain is built from TRBV5-1 and TRBJ1-2; TRBD1 matches at 7 bases. The clonotype originates from a woman aged 30 to 39 in good health. Sequences were obtained from blood. CDR3 amino acids: CASSLAESGQLYGYTF. The CDR3 DNA reads TGCGCCAGCAGCTTGGCCGAATCGGGACAGCTCTATGGCTACACCTTC.